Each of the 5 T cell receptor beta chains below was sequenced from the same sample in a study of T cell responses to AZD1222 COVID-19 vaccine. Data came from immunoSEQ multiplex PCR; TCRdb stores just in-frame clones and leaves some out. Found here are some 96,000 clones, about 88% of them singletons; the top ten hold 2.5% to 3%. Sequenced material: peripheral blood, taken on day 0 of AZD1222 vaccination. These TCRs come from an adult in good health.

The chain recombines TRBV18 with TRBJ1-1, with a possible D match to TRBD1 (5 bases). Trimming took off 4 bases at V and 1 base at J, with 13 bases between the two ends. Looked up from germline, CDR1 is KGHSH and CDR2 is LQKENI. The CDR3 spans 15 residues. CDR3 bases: TGTGCCAGCTCACAGGGGCGGCAAACGAACACTGAAGCTTTCTTT. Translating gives CASSQGRQTNTEAFF.

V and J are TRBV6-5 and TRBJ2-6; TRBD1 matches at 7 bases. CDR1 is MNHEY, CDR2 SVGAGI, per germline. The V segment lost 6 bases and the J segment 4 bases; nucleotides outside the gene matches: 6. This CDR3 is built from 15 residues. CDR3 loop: CASRTTGTGANVLTF. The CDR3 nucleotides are TGTGCCAGCAGGACGACAGGGACCGGGGCCAACGTCCTGACTTTC.

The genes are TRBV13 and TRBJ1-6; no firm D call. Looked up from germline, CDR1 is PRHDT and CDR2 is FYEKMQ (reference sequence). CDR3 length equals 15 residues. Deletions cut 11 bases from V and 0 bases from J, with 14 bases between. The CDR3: CASSDGSSYNSPLHF. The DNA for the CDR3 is TGTGCCTCAAGTGACGGGAGCTCCTATAATTCACCCCTCCACTTT.

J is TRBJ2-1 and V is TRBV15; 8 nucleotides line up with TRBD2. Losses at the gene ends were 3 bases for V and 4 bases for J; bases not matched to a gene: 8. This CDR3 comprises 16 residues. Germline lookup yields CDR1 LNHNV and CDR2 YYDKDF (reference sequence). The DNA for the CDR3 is TGTGCCACCAGCAGGGGCGCGGGGGGAGGTTACAATGAGCAGTTCTTC. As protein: CATSRGAGGGYNEQFF.

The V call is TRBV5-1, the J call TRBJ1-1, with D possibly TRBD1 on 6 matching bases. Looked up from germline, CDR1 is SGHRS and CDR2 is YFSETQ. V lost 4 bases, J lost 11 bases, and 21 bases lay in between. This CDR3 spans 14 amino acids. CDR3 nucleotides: TGCGCCAGCAGCCCCCGGGACACCCGGGTTGCGGCTTTCTTT. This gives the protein CASSPRDTRVAAFF. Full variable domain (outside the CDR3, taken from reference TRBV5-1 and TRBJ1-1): KAGVTQTPRYLIKTRGQQVTLSCSPISGHRSVSWYQQTPGQGLQFLFEYFSETQRNKGNFPGRFSGRQFSNSRSEMNVSTLELGDSALYLCASSPRDTRVAAFFGQGTRLTVV.